This T cell receptor delta chain appears in the sequencing data of a study of gamma-delta chains in newborns, infants, children. Background on the study: Innate gammadelta T cells reportedly expand polyclonally right after birth, driven by microbial exposure, per the title.

This clone was seen a handful of times. This likely stems from a read error, as it lies one base from a far larger clone. The identical CDR3 is also encoded by other nucleotide sequences in the sample. TCRdb ran CATT on the reads. There are 4,600 or so delta-chain clones in the sample; 3% to 4% occur only once, and approximately 12% lies in the top ten. The CDR3 sequence is 14 residues long. Germline CDR1 reads GEAIGNYY; CDR2 reads EKD. Trimming removed 2 bases from V and 8 bases from J; junction bases left unmatched: 1. The receptor was isolated from a child who was a newborn, infant or young child, either healthy, febrile or measles-vaccinated (not recorded which). The chain links TRDV2 to TRDJ2; 13 bases align to TRDD3. The sequencing input was blood. CDR3 coding DNA: TGTGCCTGTGACATACTGGGGGATACGGCACAACTCTTCTTT. Protein: CACDILGDTAQLFF.